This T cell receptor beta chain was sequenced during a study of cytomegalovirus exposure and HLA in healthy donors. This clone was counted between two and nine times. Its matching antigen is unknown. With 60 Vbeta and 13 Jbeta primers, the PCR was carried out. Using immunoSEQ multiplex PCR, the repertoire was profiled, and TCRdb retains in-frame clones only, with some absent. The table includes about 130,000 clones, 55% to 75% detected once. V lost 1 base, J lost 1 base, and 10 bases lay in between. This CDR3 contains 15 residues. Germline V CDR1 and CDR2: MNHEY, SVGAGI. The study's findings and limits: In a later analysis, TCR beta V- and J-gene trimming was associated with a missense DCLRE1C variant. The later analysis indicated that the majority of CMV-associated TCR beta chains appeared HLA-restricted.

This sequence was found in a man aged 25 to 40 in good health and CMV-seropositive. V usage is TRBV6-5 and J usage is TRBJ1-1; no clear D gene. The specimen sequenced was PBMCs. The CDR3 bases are TGTGCCAGCAGTTACTACCGGCTAGGGAACACTGAAGCTTTCTTT. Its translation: CASSYYRLGNTEAFF.